In this sample, the clone carrying this T cell receptor (beta chain) turned up many times. The source of the sample is a study of T-cell reconstitution after alpha-beta-depleted transplantation in children. For TCRbeta, the library was prepared with unique molecular identifiers. TCRdb ran MiXCR on the PCR reads and lists one entry per CDR3 protein. This sample has 600,000 or so distinct CDR3 sequences; 23% occur once, and the top ten carry 11% to 15%. The germline gives CDR1 DFQATT, CDR2 SNEGSKA (reference sequence). Trimming removed 0 bases from V and 7 bases from J; junction bases left unmatched: 7. The CDR3 covers 15 residues.

This receptor was obtained from a boy younger than two who had a stem cell transplant for acute myeloid leukemia, so the T cells may come from the graft donor. The genes are TRBV20-1 and TRBJ2-1, with 9 bases fitting TRBD1. The sequencing used PBMCs, mostly from graft donor cells, collected 360 days after TCRalphabeta/CD19-depleted stem cell transplant. The CDR3 DNA is TGCAGTGCTAGAGATTATATTGGGACAGGGAATGAGCAGTTCTTC. This sequence encodes CSARDYIGTGNEQFF.